The TCR beta chain described here comes from a study of blood T cells in healthy people across ages. Notes on the study in general: Whereas aged donors had fewer naive CD4+ cells, long-lived donors had more of them and higher diversity. With age, beta diversity per million T cells declined roughly linearly, significantly by approximately 41.

V gave up 1 base and J gave up 3 bases, with 14 bases separating them. The CDR3 spans 16 residues. Germline CDR1 is SGHTA and CDR2 is FQGNSA. Staff drew roughly 10 milliliters of peripheral blood from each donor. Sample-barcoded 5' priming and a J-beta primer mix drove a second PCR of about 6 to 12 cycles. Tags on each cDNA molecule came from a template-switch adaptor with 12 random nucleotides. TCRdb reprocessed the 5' RACE reads via MiXCR and lists one record per CDR3 protein. Of over 600,000 distinct CDR3 sequences detected, less than 45% appear once; the ten largest clones hold about 30%. For this clonotype: Its target is unknown.

The sample consisted of blood. J is TRBJ2-3 and V is TRBV7-2, with D perhaps TRBD1 (5 bases). This clonotype was obtained from an elderly man in good health. DNA of the CDR3: TGTGCCAGCAGCTTAGATGGGGCATCTGGGACAGATACGCAGTATTTT. Amino acid sequence: CASSLDGASGTDTQYF.